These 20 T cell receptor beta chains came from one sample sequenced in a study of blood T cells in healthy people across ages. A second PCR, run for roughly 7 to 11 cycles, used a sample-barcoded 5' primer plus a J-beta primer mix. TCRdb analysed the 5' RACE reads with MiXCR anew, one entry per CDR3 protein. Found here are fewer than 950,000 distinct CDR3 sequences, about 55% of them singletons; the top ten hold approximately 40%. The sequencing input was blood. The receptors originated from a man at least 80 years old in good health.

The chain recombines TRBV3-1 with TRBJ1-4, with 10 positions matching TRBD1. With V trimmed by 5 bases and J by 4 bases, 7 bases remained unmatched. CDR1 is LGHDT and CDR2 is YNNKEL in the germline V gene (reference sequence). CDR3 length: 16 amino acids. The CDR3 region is CASSLLGQGDNEKLFF. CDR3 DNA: TGTGCCAGCAGCTTACTAGGACAGGGGGATAATGAAAAACTGTTTTTT.

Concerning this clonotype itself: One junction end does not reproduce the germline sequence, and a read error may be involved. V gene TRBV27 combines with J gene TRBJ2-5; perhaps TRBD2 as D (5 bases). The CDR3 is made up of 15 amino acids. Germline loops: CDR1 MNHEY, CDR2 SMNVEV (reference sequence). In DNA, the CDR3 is TGCGCCAGCAGTTTATCGGAGGTGAGGTCCGGCGAGCTGTACTTC. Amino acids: CASSLSEVRSGELYF.

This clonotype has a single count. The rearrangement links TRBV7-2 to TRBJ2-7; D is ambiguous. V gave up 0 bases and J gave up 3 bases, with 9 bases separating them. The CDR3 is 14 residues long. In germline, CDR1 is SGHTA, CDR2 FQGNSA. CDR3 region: CASSLANVDYEQYF. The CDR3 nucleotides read TGTGCCAGCAGCTTAGCGAACGTAGACTACGAGCAGTACTTC.

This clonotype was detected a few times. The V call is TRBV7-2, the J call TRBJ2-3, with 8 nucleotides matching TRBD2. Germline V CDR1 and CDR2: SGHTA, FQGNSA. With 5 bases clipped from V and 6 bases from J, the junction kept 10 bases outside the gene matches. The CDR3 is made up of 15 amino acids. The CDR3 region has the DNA TGTGCCAGCAGCACCGCCGGGACTAGATTGGATACGCAGTATTTT. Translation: CASSTAGTRLDTQYF.

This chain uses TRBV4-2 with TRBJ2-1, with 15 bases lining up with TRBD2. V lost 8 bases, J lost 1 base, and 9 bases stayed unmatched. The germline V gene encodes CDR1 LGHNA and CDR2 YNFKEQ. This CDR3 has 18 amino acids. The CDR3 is CASSRGLAGGGSYNEQFF. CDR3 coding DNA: TGTGCCAGCTCTAGGGGACTAGCGGGGGGAGGGTCCTACAATGAGCAGTTCTTC.

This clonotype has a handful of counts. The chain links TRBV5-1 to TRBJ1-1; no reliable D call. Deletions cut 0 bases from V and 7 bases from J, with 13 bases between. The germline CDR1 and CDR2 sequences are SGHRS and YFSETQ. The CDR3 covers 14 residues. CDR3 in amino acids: CASSLGRIGIEAFF. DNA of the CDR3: TGCGCCAGCAGCTTGGGACGAATAGGGATTGAAGCTTTCTTT.

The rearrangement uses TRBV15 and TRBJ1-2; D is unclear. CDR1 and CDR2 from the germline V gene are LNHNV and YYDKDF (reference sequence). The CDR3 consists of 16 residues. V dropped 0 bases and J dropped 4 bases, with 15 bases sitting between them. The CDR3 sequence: CATSRDSDRPSYGYTF. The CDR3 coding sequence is TGTGCCACCAGCAGAGATTCCGATCGACCGAGCTATGGCTACACCTTC.

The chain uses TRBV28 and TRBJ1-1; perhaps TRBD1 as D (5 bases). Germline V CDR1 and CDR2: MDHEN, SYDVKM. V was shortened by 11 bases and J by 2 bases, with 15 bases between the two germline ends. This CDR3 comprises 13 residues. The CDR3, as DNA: TGTGCCGGGGGTAGTGTAGATAACACTGAAGCTTTCTTT. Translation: CAGGSVDNTEAFF. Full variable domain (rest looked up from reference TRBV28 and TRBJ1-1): DVKVTQSSRYLVKRTGEKVFLECVQDMDHENMFWYRQDPGLGLRLIYFSYDVKMKEKGDIPEGYSVSREKKERFSLILESASTNQTSMYLCAGGSVDNTEAFFGQGTRLTVV.

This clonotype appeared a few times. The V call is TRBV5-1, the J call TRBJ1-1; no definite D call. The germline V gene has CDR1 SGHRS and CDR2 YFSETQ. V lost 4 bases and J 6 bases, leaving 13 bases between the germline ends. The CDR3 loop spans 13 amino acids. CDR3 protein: CASSPTSPPEAFF. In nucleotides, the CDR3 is TGCGCCAGCAGCCCAACTAGTCCACCTGAAGCTTTCTTT.

CDR3 in amino acids: CASSPERGPPTDTQYF. CDR3 DNA sequence: TGTGCCAGCAGCCCTGAGCGGGGCCCCCCCACAGATACGCAGTATTTT. The rearrangement links TRBV9 to TRBJ2-3, with 7 bases identical to TRBD2. The trim removed 4 bases at V and 2 bases at J, leaving 10 bases unmatched. The CDR3 has 16 amino acids. CDR1 and CDR2 (germline): SGDLS, YYNGEE.

In DNA, the CDR3 is TGCAGTGCTAGAGATCGTAGGGCAATCTACAAGCAGTACTTC. It translates to CSARDRRAIYKQYF. The chain employs TRBV20-1 and TRBJ2-5; D unclear. CDR3 size: 14 residues. Trimming took 0 bases from V and 11 from J, leaving 19 bases between them. Germline V gene data show CDR1 as DFQATT and CDR2 as SNEGSKA (reference sequence).

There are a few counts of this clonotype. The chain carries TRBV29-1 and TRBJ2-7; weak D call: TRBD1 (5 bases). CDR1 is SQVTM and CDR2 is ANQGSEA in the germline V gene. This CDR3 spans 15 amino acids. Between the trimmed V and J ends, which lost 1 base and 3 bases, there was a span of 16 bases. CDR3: CSVEGFVTDHYEQYF. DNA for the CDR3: TGCAGCGTTGAAGGGTTTGTGACAGACCACTACGAGCAGTACTTC.

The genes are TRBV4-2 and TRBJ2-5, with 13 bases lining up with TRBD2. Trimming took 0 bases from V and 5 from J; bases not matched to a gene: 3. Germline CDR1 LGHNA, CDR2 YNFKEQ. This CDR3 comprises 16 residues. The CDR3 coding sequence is TGTGCCAGCAGCCAAGAAGGGACTAGCGGGATCGAGACCCAGTACTTC. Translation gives CASSQEGTSGIETQYF.

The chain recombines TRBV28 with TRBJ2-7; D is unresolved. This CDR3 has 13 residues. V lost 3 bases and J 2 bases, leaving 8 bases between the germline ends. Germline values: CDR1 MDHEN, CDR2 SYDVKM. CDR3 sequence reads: CASSFSRAYEQYF. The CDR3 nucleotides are TGTGCCAGCAGTTTCTCACGGGCCTACGAGCAGTACTTC.

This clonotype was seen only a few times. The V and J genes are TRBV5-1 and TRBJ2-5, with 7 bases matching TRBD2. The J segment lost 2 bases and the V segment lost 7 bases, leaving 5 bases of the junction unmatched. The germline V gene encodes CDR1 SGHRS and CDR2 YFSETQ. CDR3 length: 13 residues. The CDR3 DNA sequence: TGCGCCAGCTCGCGGGGGTTTCAAGAGACCCAGTACTTC. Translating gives CASSRGFQETQYF.

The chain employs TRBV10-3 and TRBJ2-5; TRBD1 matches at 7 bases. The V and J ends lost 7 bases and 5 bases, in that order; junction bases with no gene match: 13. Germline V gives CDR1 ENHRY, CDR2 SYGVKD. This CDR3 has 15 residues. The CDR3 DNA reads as TGTGCCATCAAAACGACTACAGGGGCTATCGAGACCCAGTACTTC. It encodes CAIKTTTGAIETQYF.

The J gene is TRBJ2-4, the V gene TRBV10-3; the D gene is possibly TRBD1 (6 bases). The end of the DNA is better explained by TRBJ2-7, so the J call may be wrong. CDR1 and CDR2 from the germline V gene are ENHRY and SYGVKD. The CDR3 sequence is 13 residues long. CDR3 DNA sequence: TGTGCCGTCCAGAGGCTGACAGGTTACGAGCAGTACTTC. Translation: CAVQRLTGYEQYF.

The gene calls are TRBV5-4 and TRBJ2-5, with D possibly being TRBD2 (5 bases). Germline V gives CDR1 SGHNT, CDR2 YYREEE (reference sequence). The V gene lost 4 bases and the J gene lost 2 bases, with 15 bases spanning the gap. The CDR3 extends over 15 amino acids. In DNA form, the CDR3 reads TGTGCCAGCAGCATTCCGGGGAGCTCACAAGAGACCCAGTACTTC. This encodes CASSIPGSSQETQYF.

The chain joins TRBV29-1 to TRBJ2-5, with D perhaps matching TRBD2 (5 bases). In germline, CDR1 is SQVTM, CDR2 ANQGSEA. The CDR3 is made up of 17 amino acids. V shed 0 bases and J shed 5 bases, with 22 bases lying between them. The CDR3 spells CSVEEVGRGVEQETQYF. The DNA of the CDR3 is TGCAGCGTTGAAGAGGTTGGTCGGGGTGTCGAACAGGAGACCCAGTACTTC.

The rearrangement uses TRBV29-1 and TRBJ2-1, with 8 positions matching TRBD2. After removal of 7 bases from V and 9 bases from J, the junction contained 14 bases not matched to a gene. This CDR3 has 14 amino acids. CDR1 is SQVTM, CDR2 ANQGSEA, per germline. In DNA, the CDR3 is TGCAGCGCGCCCGGGACTAGTCTTTCCGGTGAGCAGTTCTTC. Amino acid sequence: CSAPGTSLSGEQFF.